The clone carrying this T cell receptor beta chain has more than one count but fewer than ten. What it binds is not known. The data were taken from a study of beta chain features in type 1 diabetes. Broader study findings: Among all four CD4+ subsets, Type 1 diabetes patients had TCRB CDR3s that were moderately but significantly shorter.

Germline V CDR1 and CDR2: SGHDT, YYEEEE. The CDR3 totals 14 residues. Deletions cut 4 bases from V and 0 bases from J, with 11 bases between. The isolated RNA, all of it, was reverse transcribed, so expressed TCRB transcripts were what got sequenced. The data were produced by immunoSEQ multiplex PCR, yet TCRdb's version contains in-frame clones alone and is incomplete. The sample carries hundreds of thousands of clones, roughly 12% recorded once. The chain couples TRBV5-6 to TRBJ2-7; no firm D call. The sample comprised naive CD4+ T cells from blood. This TCR was sampled from a man aged 18 to 29 with type 1 diabetes. CDR3 sequence (DNA): TGTGCCAGCAGCGGATACAGAAGCTCCTACGAGCAGTACTTC. This codes for CASSGYRSSYEQYF.